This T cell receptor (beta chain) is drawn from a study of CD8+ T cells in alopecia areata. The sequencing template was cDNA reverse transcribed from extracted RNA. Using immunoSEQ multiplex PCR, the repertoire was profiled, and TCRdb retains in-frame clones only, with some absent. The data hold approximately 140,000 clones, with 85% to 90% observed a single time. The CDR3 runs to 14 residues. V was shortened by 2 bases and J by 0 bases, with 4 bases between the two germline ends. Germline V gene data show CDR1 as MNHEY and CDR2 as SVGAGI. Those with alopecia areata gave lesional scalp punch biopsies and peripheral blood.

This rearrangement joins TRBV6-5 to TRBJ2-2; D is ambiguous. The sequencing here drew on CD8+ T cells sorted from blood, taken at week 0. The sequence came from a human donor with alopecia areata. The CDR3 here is CASSYGANTGELFF. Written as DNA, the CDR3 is TGTGCCAGCAGTTACGGGGCGAACACCGGGGAGCTGTTTTTT.